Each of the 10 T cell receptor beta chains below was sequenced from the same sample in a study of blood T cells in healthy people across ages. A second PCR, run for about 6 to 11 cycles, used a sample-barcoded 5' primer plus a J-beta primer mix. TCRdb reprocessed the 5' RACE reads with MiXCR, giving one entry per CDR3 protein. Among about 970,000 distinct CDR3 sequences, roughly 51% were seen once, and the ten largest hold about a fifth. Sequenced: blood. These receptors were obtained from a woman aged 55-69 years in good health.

This chain's CDR3 is CASGDNGISPYEQYF. For the CDR3, the DNA is TGTGCCAGCGGCGACAATGGGATCTCCCCCTACGAGCAGTACTTC. The rearrangement joins TRBV11-2 to TRBJ2-4; no reliable D call. TRBJ2-7 matches the DNA end more closely, so the J call is doubtful. The CDR3 extends over 15 amino acids. Germline V gene sequence: CDR1 SGHAT, CDR2 FQNNGV.

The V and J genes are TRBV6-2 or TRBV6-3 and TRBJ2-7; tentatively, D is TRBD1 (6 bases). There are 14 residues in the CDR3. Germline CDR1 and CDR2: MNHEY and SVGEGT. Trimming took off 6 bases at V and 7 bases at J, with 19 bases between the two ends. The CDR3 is CASRTQGTTREQYF. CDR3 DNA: TGTGCCAGCAGGACACAGGGTACGACTCGGGAGCAGTACTTC.

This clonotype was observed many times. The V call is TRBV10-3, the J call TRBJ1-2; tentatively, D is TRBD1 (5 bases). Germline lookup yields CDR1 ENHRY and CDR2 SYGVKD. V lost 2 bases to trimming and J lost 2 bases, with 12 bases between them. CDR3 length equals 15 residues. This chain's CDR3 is CAISERLGQNYGYTF. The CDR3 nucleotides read TGTGCCATCAGTGAGAGATTGGGGCAGAACTATGGCTACACCTTC.

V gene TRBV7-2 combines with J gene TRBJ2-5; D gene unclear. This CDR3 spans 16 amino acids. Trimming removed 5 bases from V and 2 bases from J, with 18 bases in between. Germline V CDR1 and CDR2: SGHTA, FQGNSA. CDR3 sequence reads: CASSLQPRHDQETQYF. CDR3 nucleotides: TGTGCCAGCAGCCTCCAGCCCCGGCACGATCAAGAGACCCAGTACTTC.

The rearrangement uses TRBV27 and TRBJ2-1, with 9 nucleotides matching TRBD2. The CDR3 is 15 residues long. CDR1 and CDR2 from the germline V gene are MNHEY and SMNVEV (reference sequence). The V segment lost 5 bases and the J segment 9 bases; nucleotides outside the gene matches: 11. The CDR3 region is CASSLRVAGDFEQFF. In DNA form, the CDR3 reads TGTGCCAGCAGTCTCCGGGTAGCGGGAGATTTTGAGCAGTTCTTC.

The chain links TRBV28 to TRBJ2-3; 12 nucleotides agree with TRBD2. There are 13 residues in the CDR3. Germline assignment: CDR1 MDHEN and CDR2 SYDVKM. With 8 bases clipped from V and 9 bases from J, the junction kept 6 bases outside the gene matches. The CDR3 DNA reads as TGTGCCAGCCTACTAGCGGGAGGACGAACGCAGTATTTT. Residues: CASLLAGGRTQYF.

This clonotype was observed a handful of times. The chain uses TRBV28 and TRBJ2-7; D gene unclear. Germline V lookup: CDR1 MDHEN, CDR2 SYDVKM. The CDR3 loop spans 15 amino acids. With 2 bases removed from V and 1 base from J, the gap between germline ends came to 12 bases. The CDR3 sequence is CASSLSIYGSYEQYF. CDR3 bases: TGTGCCAGCAGTTTAAGTATCTACGGGTCCTACGAGCAGTACTTC.

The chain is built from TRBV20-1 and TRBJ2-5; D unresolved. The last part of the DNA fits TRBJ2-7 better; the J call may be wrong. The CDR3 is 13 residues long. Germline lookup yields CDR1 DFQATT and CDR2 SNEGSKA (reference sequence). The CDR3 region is CSASWDNSYEQYF. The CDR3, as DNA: TGCAGTGCTAGCTGGGATAACTCCTACGAGCAGTACTTC.

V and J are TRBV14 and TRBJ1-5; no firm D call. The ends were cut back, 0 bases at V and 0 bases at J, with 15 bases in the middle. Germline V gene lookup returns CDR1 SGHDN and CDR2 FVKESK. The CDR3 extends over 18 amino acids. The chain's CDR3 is CASSQEGPGQDSNQPQHF. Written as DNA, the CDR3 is TGTGCCAGCAGCCAAGAAGGTCCCGGGCAGGATAGCAATCAGCCCCAGCATTTT. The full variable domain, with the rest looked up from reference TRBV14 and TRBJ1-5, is EAGVTQFPSHSVIEKGQTVTLRCDPISGHDNLYWYRRVMGKEIKFLLHFVKESKQDESGMPNNRFLAERTGGTYSTLKVQPAELEDSGVYFCASSQEGPGQDSNQPQHFGDGTRLSIL.

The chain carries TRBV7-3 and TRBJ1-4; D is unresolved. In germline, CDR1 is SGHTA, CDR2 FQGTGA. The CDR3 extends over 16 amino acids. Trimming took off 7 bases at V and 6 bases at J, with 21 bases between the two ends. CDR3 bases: TGTGCCAGCACGTTCGACGGCCTTTCCGTACATGAAAAACTGTTTTTT. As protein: CASTFDGLSVHEKLFF.